This TCR beta chain was documented in a study of blood T cell repertoires in COVID-19. The data were produced by immunoSEQ multiplex PCR, yet TCRdb's version contains in-frame clones alone and is incomplete. The sample carries some 290,000 clones, 75% to 90% recorded once. Sequenced: peripheral blood. The sequence derives from a woman in her forties or fifties who had recovered from COVID-19.

The chain's CDR3 is CASSFGGQAPKNIQYF. The CDR3 DNA reads TGCGCCAGCAGCTTTGGGGGACAGGCGCCCAAAAACATTCAGTACTTC. V is TRBV5-1 and J is TRBJ2-4; 8 nucleotides match TRBD1. V lost 2 bases to trimming and J lost 2 bases; unmatched junction nucleotides: 6. Germline V gives CDR1 SGHRS, CDR2 YFSETQ. The CDR3 is 16 residues long.